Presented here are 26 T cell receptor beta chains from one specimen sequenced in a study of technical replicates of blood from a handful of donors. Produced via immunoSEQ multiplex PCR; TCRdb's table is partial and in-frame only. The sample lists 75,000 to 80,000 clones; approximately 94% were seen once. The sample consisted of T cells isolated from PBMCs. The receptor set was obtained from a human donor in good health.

CDR3 DNA: TGCGCCAGCACAACCACGGGACTAGCGAACAATGAGCAGTTCTTC. This translates into CASTTTGLANNEQFF. This chain joins TRBV5-1 and TRBJ2-1, with 10 bases fitting TRBD2. V dropped 6 bases and J dropped 5; count of bases not matched to a gene: 8. Germline V gives CDR1 SGHRS, CDR2 YFSETQ. The CDR3 consists of 15 residues. Full variable domain (outside the CDR3, taken from reference TRBV5-1 and TRBJ2-1): KAGVTQTPRYLIKTRGQQVTLSCSPISGHRSVSWYQQTPGQGLQFLFEYFSETQRNKGNFPGRFSGRQFSNSRSEMNVSTLELGDSALYLCASTTTGLANNEQFFGPGTRLTVL.

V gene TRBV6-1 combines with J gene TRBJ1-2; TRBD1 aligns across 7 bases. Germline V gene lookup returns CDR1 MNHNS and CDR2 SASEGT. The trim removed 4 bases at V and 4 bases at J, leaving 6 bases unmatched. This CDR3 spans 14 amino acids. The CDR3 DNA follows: TGTGCCAGCAGTGGAGACGGACAGGTCTATGGCTACACCTTC. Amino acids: CASSGDGQVYGYTF.

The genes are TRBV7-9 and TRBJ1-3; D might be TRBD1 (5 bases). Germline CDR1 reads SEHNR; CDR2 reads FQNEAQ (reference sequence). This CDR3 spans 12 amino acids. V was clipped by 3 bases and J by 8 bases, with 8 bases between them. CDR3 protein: CASSFWGDTIYF. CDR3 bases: TGTGCCAGCAGCTTTTGGGGGGACACCATATATTTT.

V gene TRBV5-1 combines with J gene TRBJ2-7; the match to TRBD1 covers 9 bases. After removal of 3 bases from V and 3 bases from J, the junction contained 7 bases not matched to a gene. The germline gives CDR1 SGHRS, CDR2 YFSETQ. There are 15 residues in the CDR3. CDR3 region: CASSWWTGEGYEQYF. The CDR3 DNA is TGCGCCAGCAGCTGGTGGACAGGGGAAGGCTACGAGCAGTACTTC. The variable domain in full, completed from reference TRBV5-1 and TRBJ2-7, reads KAGVTQTPRYLIKTRGQQVTLSCSPISGHRSVSWYQQTPGQGLQFLFEYFSETQRNKGNFPGRFSGRQFSNSRSEMNVSTLELGDSALYLCASSWWTGEGYEQYFGPGTRLTVT.

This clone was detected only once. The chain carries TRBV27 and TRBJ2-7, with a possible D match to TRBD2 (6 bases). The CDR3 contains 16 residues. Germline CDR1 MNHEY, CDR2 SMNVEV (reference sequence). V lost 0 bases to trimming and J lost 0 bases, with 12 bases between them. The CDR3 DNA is TGTGCCAGCAGTTTATCAGTCGGGAGTGGCTCCTACGAGCAGTACTTC. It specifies CASSLSVGSGSYEQYF.

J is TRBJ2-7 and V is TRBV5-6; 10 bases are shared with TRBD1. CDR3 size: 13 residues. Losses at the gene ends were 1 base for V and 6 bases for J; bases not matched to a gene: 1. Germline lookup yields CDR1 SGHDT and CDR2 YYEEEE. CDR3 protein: CASSLWTGGEQYF. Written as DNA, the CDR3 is TGTGCCAGCAGCTTGTGGACAGGGGGCGAGCAGTACTTC. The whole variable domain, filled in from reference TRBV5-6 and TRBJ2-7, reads DAGVTQSPTHLIKTRGQQVTLRCSPKSGHDTVSWYQQALGQGPQFIFQYYEEEERQRGNFPDRFSGHQFPNYSSELNVNALLLGDSALYLCASSLWTGGEQYFGPGTRLTVT.

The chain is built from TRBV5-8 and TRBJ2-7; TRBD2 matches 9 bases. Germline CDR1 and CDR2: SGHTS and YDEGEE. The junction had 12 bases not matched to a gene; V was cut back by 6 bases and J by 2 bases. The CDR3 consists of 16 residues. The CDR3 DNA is TGTGCCAGCACCCTAACTAGGGCGGGAGGGCCCTACGAGCAGTACTTC. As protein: CASTLTRAGGPYEQYF.

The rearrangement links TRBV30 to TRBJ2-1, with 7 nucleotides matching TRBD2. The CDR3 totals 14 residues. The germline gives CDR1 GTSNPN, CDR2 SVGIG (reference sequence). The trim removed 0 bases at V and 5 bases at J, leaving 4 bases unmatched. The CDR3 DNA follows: TGTGCCTGGAGTGTAGGTGCGGGAGACAATGAGCAGTTCTTC. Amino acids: CAWSVGAGDNEQFF.

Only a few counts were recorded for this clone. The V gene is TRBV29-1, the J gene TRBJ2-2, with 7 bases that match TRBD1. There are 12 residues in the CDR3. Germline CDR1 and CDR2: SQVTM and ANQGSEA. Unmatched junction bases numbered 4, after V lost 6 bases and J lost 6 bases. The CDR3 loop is CSVMDRPGELFF. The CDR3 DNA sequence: TGCAGCGTGATGGACAGGCCCGGGGAGCTGTTTTTT.

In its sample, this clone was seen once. As DNA, the CDR3 is TGTGCCAGCAGTATTTTAACCGAGGGTACCGGGGAGCTGTTTTTT. This translates into CASSILTEGTGELFF. The J gene is TRBJ2-2, the V gene TRBV6-5, with D possibly matching TRBD2 (5 bases). Trimming took off 5 bases at V and 5 bases at J, with 15 bases between the two ends. The CDR3 extends over 15 amino acids. Germline V gene lookup returns CDR1 MNHEY and CDR2 SVGAGI.

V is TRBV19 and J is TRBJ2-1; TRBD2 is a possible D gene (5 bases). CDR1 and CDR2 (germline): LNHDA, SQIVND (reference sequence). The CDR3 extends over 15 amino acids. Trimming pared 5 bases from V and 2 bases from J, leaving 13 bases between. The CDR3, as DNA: TGTGCCAGTAGTGTCGTCGGAGCGGCCTACAATGAGCAGTTCTTC. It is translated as CASSVVGAAYNEQFF.

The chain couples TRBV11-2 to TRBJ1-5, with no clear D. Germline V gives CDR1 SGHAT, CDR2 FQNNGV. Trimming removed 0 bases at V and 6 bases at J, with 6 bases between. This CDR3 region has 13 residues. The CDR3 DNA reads TGTGCCAGCAGCTTAGACCTAGGTCAGCCCCAGCATTTT. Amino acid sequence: CASSLDLGQPQHF.

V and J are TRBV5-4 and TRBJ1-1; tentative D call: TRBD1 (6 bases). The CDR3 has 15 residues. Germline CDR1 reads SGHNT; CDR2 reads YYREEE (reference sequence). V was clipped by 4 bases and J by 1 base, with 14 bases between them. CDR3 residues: CASSPQGRRNTEAFF. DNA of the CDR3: TGTGCCAGCAGCCCTCAGGGGCGAAGGAACACTGAAGCTTTCTTT.

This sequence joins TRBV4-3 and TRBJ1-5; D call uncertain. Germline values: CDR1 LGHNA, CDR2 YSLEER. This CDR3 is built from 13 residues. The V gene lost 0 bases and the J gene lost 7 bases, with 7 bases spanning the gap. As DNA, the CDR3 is TGCGCCAGCAGCCAAGATCCTCGGCAGCCCCAGCATTTT. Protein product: CASSQDPRQPQHF.

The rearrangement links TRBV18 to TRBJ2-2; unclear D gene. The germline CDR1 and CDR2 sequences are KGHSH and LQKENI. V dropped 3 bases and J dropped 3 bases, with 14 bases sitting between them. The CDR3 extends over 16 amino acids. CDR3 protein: CASSPQQSDYTGELFF. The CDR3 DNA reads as TGTGCCAGCTCACCCCAGCAGAGTGACTACACCGGGGAGCTGTTTTTT.

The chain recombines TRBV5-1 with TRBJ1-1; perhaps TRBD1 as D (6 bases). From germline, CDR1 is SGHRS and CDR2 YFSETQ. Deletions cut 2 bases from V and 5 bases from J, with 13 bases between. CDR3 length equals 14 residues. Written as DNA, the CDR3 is TGCGCCAGCAGCTTTACACAGGGAGGGACTGAAGCTTTCTTT. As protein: CASSFTQGGTEAFF.

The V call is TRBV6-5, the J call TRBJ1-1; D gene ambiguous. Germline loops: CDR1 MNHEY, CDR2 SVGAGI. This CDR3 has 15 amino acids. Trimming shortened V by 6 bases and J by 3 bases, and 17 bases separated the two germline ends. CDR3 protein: CASRLYQEADTEAFF. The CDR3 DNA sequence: TGTGCCAGCAGGTTGTATCAAGAGGCGGACACTGAAGCTTTCTTT.

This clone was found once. CDR3 amino acids: CASSILSRLRGTEAFF. In DNA form, the CDR3 reads TGTGCCAGTAGTATTCTTTCTAGACTCCGAGGGACTGAAGCTTTCTTT. V and J are TRBV19 and TRBJ1-1; no reliable D call. The CDR3 is 16 amino acids. The V and J ends lost 3 bases and 5 bases respectively, with 19 bases between them. From germline, CDR1 is LNHDA and CDR2 SQIVND (reference sequence).

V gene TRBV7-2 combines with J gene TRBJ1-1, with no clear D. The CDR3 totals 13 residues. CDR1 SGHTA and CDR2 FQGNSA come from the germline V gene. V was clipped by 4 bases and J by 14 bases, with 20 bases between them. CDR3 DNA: TGTGCCAGCAGCTCCGGGGTGGTCTACGTCGGGTTCTTT. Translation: CASSSGVVYVGFF.

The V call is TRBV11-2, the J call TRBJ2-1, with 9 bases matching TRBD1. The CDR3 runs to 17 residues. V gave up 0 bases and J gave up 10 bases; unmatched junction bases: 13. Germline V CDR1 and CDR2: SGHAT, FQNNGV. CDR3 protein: CASSLDLGTGTVKEQFF. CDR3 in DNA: TGTGCCAGCAGCTTAGATCTGGGGACAGGGACGGTCAAGGAGCAGTTCTTC.

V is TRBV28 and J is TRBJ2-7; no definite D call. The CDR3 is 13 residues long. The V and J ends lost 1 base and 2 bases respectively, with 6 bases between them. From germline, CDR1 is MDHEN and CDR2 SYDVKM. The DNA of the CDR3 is TGTGCCAGCAGTTTATACGACACCTACGAGCAGTACTTC. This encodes CASSLYDTYEQYF.

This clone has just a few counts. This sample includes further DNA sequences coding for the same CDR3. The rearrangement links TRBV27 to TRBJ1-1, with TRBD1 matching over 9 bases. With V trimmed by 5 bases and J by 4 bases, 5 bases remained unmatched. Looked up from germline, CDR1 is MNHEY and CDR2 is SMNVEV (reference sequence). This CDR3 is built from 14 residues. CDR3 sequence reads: CASSLQGAGTEAFF. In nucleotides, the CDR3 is TGTGCCAGCAGTCTACAGGGGGCAGGCACTGAAGCTTTCTTT.

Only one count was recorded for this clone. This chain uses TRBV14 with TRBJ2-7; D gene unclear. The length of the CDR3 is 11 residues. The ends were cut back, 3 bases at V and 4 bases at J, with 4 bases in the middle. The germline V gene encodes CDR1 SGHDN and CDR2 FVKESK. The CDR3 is CASSQSYEQYF. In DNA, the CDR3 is TGTGCCAGCAGCCAGTCTTACGAGCAGTACTTC.

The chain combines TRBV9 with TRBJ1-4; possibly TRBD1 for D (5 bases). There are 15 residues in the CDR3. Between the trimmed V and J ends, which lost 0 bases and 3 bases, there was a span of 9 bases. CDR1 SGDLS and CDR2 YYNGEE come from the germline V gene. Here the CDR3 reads CASSVEGAPNEKLFF. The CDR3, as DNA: TGTGCCAGCAGCGTAGAAGGGGCACCTAATGAAAAACTGTTTTTT.

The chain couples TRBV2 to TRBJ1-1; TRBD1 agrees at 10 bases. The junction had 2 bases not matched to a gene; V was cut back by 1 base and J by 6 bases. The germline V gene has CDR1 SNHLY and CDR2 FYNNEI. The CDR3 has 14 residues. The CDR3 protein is CASSEGDRGAEAFF. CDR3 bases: TGTGCCAGCAGTGAAGGGGACAGGGGCGCTGAAGCTTTCTTT.

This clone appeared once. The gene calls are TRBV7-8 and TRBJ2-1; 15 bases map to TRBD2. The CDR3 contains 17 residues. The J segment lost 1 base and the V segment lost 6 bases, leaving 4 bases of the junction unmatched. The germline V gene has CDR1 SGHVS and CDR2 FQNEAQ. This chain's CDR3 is CASRRTSGGDSYNEQFF. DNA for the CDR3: TGTGCCAGCAGGAGGACTAGCGGGGGGGATTCCTACAATGAGCAGTTCTTC.